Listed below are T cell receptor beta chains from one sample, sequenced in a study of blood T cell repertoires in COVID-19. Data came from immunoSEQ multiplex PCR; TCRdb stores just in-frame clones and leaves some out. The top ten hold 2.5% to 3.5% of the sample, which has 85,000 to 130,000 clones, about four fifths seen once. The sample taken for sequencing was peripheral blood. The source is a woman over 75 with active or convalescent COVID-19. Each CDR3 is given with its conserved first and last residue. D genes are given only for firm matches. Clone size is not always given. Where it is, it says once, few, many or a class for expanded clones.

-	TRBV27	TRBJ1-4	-	CASSLSGGDNEKLFF	TGTGCCAGCAGTTTATCCGGGGGAGATAATGAAAAACTGTTTTTT
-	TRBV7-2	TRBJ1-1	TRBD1	CASSFHRGTEAFF	TGTGCCAGCAGCTTTCACAGGGGCACTGAAGCTTTCTTT
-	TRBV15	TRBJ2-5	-	CATSMNGGETQYF	TGTGCCACCAGTATGAATGGAGGGGAGACCCAGTACTTC
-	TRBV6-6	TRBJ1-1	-	CASRPLMSTEAFF	TGTGCCAGCAGACCCTTGATGAGCACTGAAGCTTTCTTT
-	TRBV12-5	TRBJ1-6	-	CASAQGQINSPLHF	TGTGCTAGTGCCCAAGGACAGATTAATTCACCCCTCCACTTT
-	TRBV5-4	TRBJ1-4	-	CASSLNTGEKLFF	TGTGCCAGCAGCCTTAATACAGGGGAAAAACTGTTTTTT
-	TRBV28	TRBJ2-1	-	CASRLQVSSYNEQFF	TGTGCCAGCCGTTTACAGGTTAGCTCCTACAATGAGCAGTTCTTC
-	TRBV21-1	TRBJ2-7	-	CASSKGAVWAKNEQYF	TGTGCCAGCAGCAAAGGAGCTGTCTGGGCTAAAAACGAGCAGTACTTC
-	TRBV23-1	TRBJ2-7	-	CASSQVGTLNYEQYF	TGCGCCAGCAGTCAAGTGGGGACACTGAACTACGAGCAGTACTTC
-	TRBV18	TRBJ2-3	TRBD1	CASSPTGVPQYF	TGTGCCAGCTCACCGACAGGGGTCCCGCAGTATTTT
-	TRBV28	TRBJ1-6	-	CASSLSGGHSPLHF	TGTGCCAGCAGTTTATCGGGGGGACATTCACCCCTCCACTTT
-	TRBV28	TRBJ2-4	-	CASRGGGLNIQYF	TGTGCCAGCAGAGGAGGGGGCTTAAACATTCAGTACTTC
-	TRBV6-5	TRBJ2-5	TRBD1	CASSPTGGEETQYF	TGTGCCAGCAGTCCCACAGGGGGCGAGGAGACCCAGTACTTC
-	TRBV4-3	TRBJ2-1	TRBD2	CASSHGRLAGSSYNEQFF	TGCGCCAGCAGCCACGGCCGACTAGCGGGGAGCTCCTACAATGAGCAGTTCTTC
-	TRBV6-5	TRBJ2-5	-	CASRKEGRGTQYF	TGTGCCAGCAGGAAAGAGGGTCGCGGGACCCAGTACTTC
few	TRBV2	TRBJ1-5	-	CASKAYSNQPQHF	TGTGCCAGCAAAGCGTATAGCAATCAGCCCCAGCATTTT
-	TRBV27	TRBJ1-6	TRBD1	CASSLLNRDRYNSPLHF	TGTGCCAGCAGCTTGCTAAACCGGGACAGGTATAATTCACCCCTCCACTTT
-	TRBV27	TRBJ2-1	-	CASSKGVLGYNEQFF	TGTGCCAGCAGTAAAGGGGTCCTTGGCTACAATGAGCAGTTCTTC
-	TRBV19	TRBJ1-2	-	CASSLDSLYTF	TGTGCCAGTAGTTTAGACTCCCTCTACACCTTC
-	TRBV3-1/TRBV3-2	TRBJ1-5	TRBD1	CASSPTGGTDQPQHF	TGTGCCAGCAGCCCGACAGGGGGTACGGATCAGCCCCAGCATTTT
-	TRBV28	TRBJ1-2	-	CASSTGKRYTF	TGTGCCAGCAGTACAGGGAAGCGCTACACCTTC
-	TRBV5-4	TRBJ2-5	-	CASSLKATHQETQYF	TGTGCCAGCAGCTTGAAAGCTACCCACCAAGAGACCCAGTACTTC
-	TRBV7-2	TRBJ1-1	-	CASSFPGYPETEAFF	TGTGCCAGCAGCTTCCCAGGATACCCCGAAACTGAAGCTTTCTTT
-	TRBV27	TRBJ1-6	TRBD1	CASSTTGAGNSPLHF	TGTGCCAGCAGCACTACAGGGGCCGGGAATTCACCCCTCCACTTT